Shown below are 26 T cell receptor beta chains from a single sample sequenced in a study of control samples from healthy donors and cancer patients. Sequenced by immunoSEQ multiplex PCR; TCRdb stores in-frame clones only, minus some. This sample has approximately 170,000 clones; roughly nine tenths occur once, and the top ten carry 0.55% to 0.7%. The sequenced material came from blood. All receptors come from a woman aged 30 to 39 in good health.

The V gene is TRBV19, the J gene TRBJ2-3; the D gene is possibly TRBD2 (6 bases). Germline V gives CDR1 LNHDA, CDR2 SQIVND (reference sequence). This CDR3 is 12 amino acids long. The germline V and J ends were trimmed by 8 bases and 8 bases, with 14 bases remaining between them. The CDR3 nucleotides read TGTGCCAGTCGGTTAGCGGTCGGTACGCAGTATTTT. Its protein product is CASRLAVGTQYF.

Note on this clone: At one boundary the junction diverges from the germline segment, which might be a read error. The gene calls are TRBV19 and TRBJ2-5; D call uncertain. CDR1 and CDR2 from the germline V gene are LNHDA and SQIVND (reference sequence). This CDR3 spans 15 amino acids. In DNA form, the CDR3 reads TGTGCCAGTAGTATTTGGACGCAGAACCAAGAGACCCGGTACTTC. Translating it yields CASSIWTQNQETRYF.

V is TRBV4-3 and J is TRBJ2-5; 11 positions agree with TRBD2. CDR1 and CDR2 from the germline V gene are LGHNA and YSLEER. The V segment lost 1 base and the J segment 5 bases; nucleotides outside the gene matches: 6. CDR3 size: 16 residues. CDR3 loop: CASSQGRTSGQETQYF. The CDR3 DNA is TGCGCCAGCAGCCAAGGGAGGACTAGCGGGCAGGAGACCCAGTACTTC.

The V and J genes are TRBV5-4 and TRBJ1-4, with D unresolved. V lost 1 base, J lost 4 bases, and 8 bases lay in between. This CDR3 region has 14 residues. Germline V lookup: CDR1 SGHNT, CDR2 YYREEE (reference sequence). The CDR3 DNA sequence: TGTGCCAGCAGCTTGCGATCAGATAATGAAAAACTGTTTTTT. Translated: CASSLRSDNEKLFF. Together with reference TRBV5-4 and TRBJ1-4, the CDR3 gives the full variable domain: ETGVTQSPTHLIKTRGQQVTLRCSSQSGHNTVSWYQQALGQGPQFIFQYYREEENGRGNFPPRFSGLQFPNYSSELNVNALELDDSALYLCASSLRSDNEKLFFGSGTQLSVL.

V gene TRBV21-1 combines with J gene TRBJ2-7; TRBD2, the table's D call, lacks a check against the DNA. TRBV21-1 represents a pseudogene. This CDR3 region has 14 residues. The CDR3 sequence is CASSKKPEGGEQYF. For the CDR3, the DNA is TGTGCCAGCAGCAAAAAACCGGAGGGAGGCGAGCAGTACTTC.

The CDR3 nucleotides are TGTGCCAGCAGCCGGGGACAGGGGAATCCAGCTTTCTTT. Translating it yields CASSRGQGNPAFF. The chain is built from TRBV28 and TRBJ1-1, with 10 positions matching TRBD1. CDR1 MDHEN and CDR2 SYDVKM come from the germline V gene. After removal of 6 bases from V and 10 bases from J, the junction contained 8 bases not matched to a gene. The CDR3 contains 13 residues.

The CDR3 bases are TGCGCCAGCAGCGTACAGGGAGGAGGCGGGGAGCTGTTTTTT. This sequence encodes CASSVQGGGGELFF. The chain joins TRBV4-3 to TRBJ2-2, with D possibly called TRBD1 or TRBD2 (6 bases each). Germline V gene data show CDR1 as LGHNA and CDR2 as YSLEER. The CDR3 runs to 14 residues. The V end lost 5 bases, the J end lost 7 bases, and 14 bases lay between the germline ends.

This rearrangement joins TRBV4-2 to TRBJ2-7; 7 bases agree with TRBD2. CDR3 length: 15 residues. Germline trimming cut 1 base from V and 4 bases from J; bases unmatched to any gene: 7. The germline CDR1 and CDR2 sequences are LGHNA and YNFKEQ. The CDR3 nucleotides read TGTGCCAGCAGCCAAGTCGGCGGGAGCGGGTACGAGCAGTACTTC. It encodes CASSQVGGSGYEQYF.

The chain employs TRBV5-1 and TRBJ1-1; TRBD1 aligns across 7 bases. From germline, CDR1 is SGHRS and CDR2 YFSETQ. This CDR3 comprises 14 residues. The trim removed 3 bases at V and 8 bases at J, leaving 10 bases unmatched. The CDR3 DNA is TGCGCCAGCAGCTGGACGACAGGGCTTAGGGAAGCTTTCTTT. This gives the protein CASSWTTGLREAFF.

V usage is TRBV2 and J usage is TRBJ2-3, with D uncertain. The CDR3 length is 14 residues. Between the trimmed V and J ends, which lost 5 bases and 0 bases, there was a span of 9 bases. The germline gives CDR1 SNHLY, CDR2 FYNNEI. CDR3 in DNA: TGTGCCAGCAGTTTCCTAATTAGCACAGATACGCAGTATTTT. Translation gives CASSFLISTDTQYF.

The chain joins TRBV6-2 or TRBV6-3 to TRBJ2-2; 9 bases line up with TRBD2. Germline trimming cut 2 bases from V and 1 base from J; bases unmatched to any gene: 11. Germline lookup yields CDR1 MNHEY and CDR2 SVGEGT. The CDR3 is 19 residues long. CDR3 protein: CASSYPNPWTSENTGELFF. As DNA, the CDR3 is TGTGCCAGCAGTTACCCGAATCCGTGGACTAGCGAGAACACCGGGGAGCTGTTTTTT.

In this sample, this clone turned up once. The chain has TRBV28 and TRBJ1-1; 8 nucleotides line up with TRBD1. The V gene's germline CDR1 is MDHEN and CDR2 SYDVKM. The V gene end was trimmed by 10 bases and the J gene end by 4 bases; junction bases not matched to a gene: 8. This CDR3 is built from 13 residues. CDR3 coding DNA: TGTGCCACCAGGACAGGGAAGGCCACTGAAGCTTTCTTT. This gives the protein CATRTGKATEAFF.

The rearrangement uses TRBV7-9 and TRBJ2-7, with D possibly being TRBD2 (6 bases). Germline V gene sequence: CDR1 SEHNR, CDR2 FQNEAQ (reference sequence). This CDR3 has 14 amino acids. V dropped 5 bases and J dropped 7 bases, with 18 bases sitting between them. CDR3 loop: CASSLPGDPAEQYF. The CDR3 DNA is TGTGCCAGCAGCCTACCGGGAGACCCAGCGGAGCAGTACTTC.

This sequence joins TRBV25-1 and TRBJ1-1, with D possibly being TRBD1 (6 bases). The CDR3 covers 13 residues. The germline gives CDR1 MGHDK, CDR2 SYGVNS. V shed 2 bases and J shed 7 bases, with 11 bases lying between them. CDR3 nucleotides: TGTGCCAGCAGTGAACAAAGGGGGGGTGAAGCTTTCTTT. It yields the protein CASSEQRGGEAFF.

This chain's CDR3 is CASSLSRTAEKLFF. CDR3 in DNA: TGTGCCAGCAGCTTATCCAGGACAGCTGAAAAACTGTTTTTT. This rearrangement joins TRBV7-2 to TRBJ1-4; perhaps TRBD1 as D (6 bases). The CDR3 runs 14 residues. The germline V gene has CDR1 SGHTA and CDR2 FQGNSA. Trimming removed 2 bases from V and 7 bases from J, with 11 bases in between.

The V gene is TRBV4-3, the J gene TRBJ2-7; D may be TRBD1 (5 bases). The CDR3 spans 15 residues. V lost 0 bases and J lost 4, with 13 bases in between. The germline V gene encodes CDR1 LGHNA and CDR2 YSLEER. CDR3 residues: CASSQDERGFYEQYF. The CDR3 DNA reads TGCGCCAGCAGCCAAGATGAAAGGGGCTTTTACGAGCAGTACTTC.

CDR3 in amino acids: CASSSVSTDTQYF. The CDR3 nucleotides are TGTGCCAGCAGTTCGGTTAGCACAGATACGCAGTATTTT. This chain joins TRBV6-6 and TRBJ2-3; no clear D. V was shortened by 4 bases and J by 0 bases, with 5 bases between the two germline ends. Germline CDR1 reads MNHNY; CDR2 reads SVGAGI (reference sequence). CDR3 length equals 13 residues.

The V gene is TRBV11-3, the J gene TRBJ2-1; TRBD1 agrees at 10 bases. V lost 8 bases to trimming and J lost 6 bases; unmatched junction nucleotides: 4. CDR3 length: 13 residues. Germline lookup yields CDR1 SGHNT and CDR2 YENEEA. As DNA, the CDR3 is TGTGCCAGCCGGGGACAGGGGTCCAATGAGCAGTTCTTC. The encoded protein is CASRGQGSNEQFF.

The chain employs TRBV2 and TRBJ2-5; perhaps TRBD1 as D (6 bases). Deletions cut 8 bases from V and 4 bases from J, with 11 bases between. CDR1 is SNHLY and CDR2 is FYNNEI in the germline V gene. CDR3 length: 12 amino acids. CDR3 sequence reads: CASEVRGETQYF. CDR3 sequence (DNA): TGTGCCAGCGAGGTCAGGGGAGAGACCCAGTACTTC.

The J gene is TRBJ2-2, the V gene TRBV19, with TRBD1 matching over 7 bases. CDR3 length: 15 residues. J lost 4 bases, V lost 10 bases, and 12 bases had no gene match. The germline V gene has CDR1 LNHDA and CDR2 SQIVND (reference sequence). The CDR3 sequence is CATTWANRGTGELFF. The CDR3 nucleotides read TGTGCCACCACCTGGGCTAACAGGGGCACCGGGGAGCTGTTTTTT.

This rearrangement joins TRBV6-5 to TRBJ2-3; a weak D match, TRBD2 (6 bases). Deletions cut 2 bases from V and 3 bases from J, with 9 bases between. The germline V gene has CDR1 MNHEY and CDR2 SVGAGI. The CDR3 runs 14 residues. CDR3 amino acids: CASSYNGRTDTQYF. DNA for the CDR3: TGTGCCAGCAGTTACAACGGGAGAACAGATACGCAGTATTTT.

As DNA, the CDR3 is TGTGCCAGCAGTTTCGAGGCTACGGGTGGAGATACGCAGTATTTT. This codes for CASSFEATGGDTQYF. This chain joins TRBV27 and TRBJ2-3, with D unresolved. The germline V gene encodes CDR1 MNHEY and CDR2 SMNVEV (reference sequence). Trimming stripped 3 bases from V and 5 bases from J, with 15 bases between. The CDR3 contains 15 residues.

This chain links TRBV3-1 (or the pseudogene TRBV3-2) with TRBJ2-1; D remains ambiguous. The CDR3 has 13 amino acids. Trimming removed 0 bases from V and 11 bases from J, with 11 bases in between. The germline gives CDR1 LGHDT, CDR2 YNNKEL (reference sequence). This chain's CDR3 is CASSQDYTRQQFF. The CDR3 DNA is TGTGCCAGCAGCCAAGATTATACGCGGCAGCAGTTCTTC.

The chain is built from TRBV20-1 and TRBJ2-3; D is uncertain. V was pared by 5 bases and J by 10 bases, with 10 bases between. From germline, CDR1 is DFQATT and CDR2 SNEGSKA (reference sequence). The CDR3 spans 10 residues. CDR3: CSAPKRAQYF. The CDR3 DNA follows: TGCAGTGCTCCTAAGCGAGCGCAGTATTTT.

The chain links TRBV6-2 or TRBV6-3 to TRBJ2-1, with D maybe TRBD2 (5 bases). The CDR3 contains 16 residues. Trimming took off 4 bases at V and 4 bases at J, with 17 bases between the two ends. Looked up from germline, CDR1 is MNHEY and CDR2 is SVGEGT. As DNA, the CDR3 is TGTGCCAGCAGTTCCCTAGTGGGGAGTTTGTACAATGAGCAGTTCTTC. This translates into CASSSLVGSLYNEQFF.

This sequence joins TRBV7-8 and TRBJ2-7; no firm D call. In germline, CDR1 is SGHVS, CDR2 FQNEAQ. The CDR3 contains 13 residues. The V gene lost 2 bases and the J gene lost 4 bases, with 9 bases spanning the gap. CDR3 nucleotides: TGTGCCAGCAGCTTAAACACCTTATACGAGCAGTACTTC. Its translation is CASSLNTLYEQYF.